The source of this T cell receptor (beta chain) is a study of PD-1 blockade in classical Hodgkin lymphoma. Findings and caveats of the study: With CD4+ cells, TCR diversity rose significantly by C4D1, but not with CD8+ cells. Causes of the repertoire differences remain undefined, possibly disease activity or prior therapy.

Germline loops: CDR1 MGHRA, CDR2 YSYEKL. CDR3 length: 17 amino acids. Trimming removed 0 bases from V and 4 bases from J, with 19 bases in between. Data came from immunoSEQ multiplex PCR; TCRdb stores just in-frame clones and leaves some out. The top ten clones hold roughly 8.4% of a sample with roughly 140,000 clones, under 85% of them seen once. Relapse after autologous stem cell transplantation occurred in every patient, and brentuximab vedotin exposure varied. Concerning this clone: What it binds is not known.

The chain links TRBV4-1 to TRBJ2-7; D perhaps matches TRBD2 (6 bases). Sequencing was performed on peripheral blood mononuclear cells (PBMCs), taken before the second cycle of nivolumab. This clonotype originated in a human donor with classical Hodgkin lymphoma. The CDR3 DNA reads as TGCGCCAGCAGCCAAGATCTGACTAGAAATAAGGTTTACGAGCAGTACTTC. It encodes CASSQDLTRNKVYEQYF.